This T cell receptor beta chain was identified during a study of blood T cell repertoires in COVID-19 (dated by TCRdb to the early 2020s). With regard to the full study: Samples covering the acute and convalescent phases of COVID-19 were provided by collaborators in the United States, Italy and Spain. The prospective study material was composed of cDNA or gDNA derived from T cells, B-cell-depleted T cells, or PBMCs. The dataset comprised deeply sampled blood TCRbeta repertoires from subjects exposed to, actively infected with, or recovered from COVID-19. The repertoires were released in a freely available public database meant as a resource for research on the immune response to SARS-CoV-2. The samples were drawn from the first 160 participants of the ongoing ImmuneRACE study and from roughly 1,300 subjects provided by 6 global collaborators. Sample metadata almost always included a de-identified subject ID, COVID-19 status, age in years and sex. Where HLA class I and class II types were available, the types were taken from metadata supplied by the sample provider, not from assay-based typing. Results and caveats for the whole study, not just this receptor: The quantity of clinical and demographic metadata differed by source and by participant and was supplied without curation.

One collaborating source in Seattle enrolled patients while the patients were actively infected and followed the patients over time throughout the course of disease. The collaborating institutions used their own protocols to collect whole blood in K2EDTA tubes. Collaborator samples were shipped for TCRbeta analysis as frozen whole blood, isolated PBMCs, or DNA extracted from either sample type. Its CDR3 holds 15 amino acids, cysteine through phenylalanine. The kept DNA is CDR3 alone, 45 bases in frame from the first base. The germline V gene (reference sequence) sets CDR1 to LGHDT and CDR2 to YNNKEL. V is trimmed back by 3 bases and J by 8 bases, and the junction contains 8 bases that no gene match accounts for. Concerning this clone: What this receptor recognizes is not known. Nothing much larger sits one base from this clone, and base qualities are not available.

TCRbeta CDR3 regions were amplified from genomic DNA using the immunoSEQ Assay, a bias-controlled multiplex PCR. Regarding the original processing steps: Nucleated cell counts per sample were estimated from amplification of reference gene primers within the assay. To quantify the absolute abundance of each unique TCRbeta CDR3 rearrangement, sequence reads were collapsed and filtered. For each sample, productive Simpson clonality was calculated by taking the square root of Simpson's diversity index across productive rearrangements. TCRdb holds this immuneACCESS table with in-frame rearrangements only. Some clones are missing; in checked studies, unresolved V genes explain under half, and the rest has no known cause. V and J calls plus clone size are reproduced from that table; the DNA served to infer D and trimming. This sample comprises more than 200,000 clones, 84% of them detected only once. About 10% of the sample lies in the top ten.

Sequencing input: peripheral blood. This clonotype originated in a woman older than 75 with COVID-19, enrolled during active disease. In this chain, TRBV3-1 (or the pseudogene TRBV3-2) is recombined with TRBJ1-2, with 11 junctional bases fitting TRBD1. The sequence in DNA is TGTGCCAGCAGCCACCGGACAGGGGGCGAATGGGGCTACACCTTC. It translates as CASSHRTGGEWGYTF.